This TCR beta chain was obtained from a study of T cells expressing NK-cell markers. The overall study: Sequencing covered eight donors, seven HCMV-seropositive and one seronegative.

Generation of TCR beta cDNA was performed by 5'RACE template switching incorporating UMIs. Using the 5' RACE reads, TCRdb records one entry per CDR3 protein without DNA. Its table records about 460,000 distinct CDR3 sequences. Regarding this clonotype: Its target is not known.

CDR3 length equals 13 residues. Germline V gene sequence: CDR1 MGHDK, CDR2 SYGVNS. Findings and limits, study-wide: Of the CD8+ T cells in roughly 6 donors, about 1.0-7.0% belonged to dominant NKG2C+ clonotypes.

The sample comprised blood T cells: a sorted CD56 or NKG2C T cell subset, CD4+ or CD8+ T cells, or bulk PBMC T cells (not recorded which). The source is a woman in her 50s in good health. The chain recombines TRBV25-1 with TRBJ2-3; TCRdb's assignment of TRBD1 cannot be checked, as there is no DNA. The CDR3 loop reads CASSERRDTPQYF.